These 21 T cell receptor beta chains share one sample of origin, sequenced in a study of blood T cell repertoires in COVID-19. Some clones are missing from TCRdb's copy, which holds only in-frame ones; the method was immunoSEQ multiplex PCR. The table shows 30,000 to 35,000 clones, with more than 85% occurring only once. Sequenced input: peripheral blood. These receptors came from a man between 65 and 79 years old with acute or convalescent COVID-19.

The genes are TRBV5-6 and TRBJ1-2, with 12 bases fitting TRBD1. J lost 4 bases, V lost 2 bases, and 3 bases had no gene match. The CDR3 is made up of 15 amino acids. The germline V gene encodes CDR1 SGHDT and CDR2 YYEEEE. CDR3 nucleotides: TGTGCCAGCAGCTTAGGGACAGGGGGCATCTATGGCTACACCTTC. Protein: CASSLGTGGIYGYTF.

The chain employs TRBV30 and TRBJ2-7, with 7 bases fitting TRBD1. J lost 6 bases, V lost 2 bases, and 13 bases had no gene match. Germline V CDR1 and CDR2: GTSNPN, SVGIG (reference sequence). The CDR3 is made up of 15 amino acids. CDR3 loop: CAWSRPRDRYSEQYF. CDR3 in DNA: TGTGCCTGGAGTCGCCCTCGGGACAGATACTCCGAGCAGTACTTC.

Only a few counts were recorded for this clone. This CDR3 is CASSVREGTNEKLFF. CDR3 in DNA: TGTGCCAGCAGCGTAAGGGAGGGCACTAATGAAAAACTGTTTTTT. The chain combines TRBV9 with TRBJ1-4; the D is unclear. V was shortened by 1 base and J by 2 bases, with 9 bases between the two germline ends. Germline CDR1 reads SGDLS; CDR2 reads YYNGEE. This CDR3 has 15 amino acids.

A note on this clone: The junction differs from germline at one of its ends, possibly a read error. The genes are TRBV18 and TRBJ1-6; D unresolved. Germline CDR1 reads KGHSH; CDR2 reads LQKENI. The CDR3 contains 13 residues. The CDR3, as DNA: TGTGCCAGCTCACCAACTGTCACTTCACCCCCCCACTTT. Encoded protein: CASSPTVTSPPHF. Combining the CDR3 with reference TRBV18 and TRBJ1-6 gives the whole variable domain NAGVMQNPRHLVRRRGQEARLRCSPMKGHSHVYWYRQLPEEGLKFMVYLQKENIIDESGMPKERFSAEFPKEGPSILRIQQVVRGDSAAYFCASSPTVTSPPHFGNGTRLTVT.

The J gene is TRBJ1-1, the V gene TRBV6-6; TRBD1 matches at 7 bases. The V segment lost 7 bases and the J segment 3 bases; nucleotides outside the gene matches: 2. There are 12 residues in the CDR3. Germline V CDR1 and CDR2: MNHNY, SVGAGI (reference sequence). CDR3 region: CASTRGHTEAFF. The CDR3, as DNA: TGTGCCAGCACAAGGGGGCACACTGAAGCTTTCTTT.

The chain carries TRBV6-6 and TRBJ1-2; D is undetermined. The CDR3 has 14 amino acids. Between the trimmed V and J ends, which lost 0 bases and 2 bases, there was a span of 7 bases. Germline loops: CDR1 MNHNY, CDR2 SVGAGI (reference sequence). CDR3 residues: CASSYSSGNYGYTF. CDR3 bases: TGTGCCAGCAGTTACTCGTCAGGCAACTATGGCTACACCTTC.

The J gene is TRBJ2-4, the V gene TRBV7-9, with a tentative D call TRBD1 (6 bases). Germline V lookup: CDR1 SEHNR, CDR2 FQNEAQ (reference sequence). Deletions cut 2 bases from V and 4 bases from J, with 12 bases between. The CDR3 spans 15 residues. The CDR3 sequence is CASSLFPDSKNIQYF. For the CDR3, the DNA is TGTGCCAGCAGCTTATTTCCGGACAGTAAAAACATTCAGTACTTC.

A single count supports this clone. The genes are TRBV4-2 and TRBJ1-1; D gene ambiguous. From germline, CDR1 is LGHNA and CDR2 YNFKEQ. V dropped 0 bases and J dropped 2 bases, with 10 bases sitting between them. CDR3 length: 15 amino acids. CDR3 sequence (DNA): TGTGCCAGCAGCCAAGATGGTGAGGGAAACACTGAAGCTTTCTTT. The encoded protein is CASSQDGEGNTEAFF.

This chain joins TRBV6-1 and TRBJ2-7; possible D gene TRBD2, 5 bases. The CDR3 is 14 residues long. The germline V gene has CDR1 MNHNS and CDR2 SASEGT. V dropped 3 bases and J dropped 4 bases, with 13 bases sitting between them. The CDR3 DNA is TGTGCCAGCAGTGAGTCAGGAAGGGAGTACGAGCAGTACTTC. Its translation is CASSESGREYEQYF.

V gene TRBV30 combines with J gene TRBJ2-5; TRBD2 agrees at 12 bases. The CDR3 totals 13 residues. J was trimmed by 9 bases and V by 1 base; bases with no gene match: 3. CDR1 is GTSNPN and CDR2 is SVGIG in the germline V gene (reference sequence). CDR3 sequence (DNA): TGTGCCTGGAGTGCCCTAGCGGGAGGGTCCCAGTACTTC. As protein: CAWSALAGGSQYF.

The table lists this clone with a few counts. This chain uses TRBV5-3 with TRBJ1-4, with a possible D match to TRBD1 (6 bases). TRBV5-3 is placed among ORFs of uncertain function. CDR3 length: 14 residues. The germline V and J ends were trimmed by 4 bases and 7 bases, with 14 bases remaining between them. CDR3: CARSLEGQPEKLFF. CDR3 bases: TGTGCCAGAAGCCTGGAGGGACAACCTGAAAAACTGTTTTTT.

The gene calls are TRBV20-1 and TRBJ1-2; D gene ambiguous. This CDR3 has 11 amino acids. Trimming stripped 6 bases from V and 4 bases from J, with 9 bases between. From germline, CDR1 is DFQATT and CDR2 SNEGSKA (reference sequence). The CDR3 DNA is TGCAGTGCAACGACAAGCTATGGCTACACCTTC. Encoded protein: CSATTSYGYTF.

In DNA, the CDR3 is TGCGCCAGCAGCCAAGAGGGGCCCGGACAGTTGAACACTGAAGCTTTCTTT. Its translation: CASSQEGPGQLNTEAFF. The chain links TRBV4-3 to TRBJ1-1; a possible D gene is TRBD1 (6 bases). The CDR3 contains 17 residues. Germline assignment: CDR1 LGHNA and CDR2 YSLEER. The ends were cut back, 0 bases at V and 0 bases at J, with 14 bases in the middle.

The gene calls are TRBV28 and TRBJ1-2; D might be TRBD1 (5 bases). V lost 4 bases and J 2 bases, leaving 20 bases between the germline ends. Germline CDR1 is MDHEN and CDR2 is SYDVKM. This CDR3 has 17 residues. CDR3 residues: CASSSGGTSTGNYGYTF. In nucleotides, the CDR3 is TGTGCCAGCAGTTCGGGCGGGACTTCCACCGGGAACTATGGCTACACCTTC.

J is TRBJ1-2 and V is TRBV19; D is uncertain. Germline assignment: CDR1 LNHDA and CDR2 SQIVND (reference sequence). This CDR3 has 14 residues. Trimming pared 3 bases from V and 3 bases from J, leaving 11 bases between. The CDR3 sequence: CASSMAQRDYGYTF. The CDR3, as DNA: TGTGCCAGTAGTATGGCTCAGAGGGACTATGGCTACACCTTC.

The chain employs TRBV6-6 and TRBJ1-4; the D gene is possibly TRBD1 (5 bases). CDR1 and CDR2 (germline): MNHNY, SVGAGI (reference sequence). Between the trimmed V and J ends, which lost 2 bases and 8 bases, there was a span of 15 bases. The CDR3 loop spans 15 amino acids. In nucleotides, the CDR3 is TGTGCCAGCAGTTACAATAGGCAGGGCAGCGAAAAACTGTTTTTT. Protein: CASSYNRQGSEKLFF.

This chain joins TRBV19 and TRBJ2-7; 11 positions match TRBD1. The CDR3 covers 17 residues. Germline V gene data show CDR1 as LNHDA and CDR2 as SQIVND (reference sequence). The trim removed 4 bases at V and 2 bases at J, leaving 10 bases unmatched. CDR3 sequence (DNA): TGTGCCAGTAGTACCGCATCCGGGACAGGGGGTACCTACGAGCAGTACTTC. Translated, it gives CASSTASGTGGTYEQYF.

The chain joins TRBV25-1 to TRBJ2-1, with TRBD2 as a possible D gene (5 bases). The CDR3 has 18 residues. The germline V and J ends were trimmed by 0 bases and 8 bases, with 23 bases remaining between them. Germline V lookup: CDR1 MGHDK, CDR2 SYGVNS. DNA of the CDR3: TGTGCCAGCAGTGAATATCTGGAGGCAACGGAGCCTGTCGATGAGCAGTTCTTC. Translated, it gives CASSEYLEATEPVDEQFF.

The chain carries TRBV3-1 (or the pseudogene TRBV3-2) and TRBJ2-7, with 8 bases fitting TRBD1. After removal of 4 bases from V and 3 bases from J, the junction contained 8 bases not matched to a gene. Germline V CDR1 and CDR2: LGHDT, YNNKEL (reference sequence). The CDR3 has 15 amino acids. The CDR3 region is CASSPGQGYYYEQYF. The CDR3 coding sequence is TGTGCCAGCAGCCCAGGACAGGGTTATTACTACGAGCAGTACTTC.

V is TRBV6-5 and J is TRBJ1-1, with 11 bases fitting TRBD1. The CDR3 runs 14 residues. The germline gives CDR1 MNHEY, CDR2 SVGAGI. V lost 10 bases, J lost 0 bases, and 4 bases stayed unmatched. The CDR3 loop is CATGTGGMNTEAFF. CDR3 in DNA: TGTGCCACGGGGACAGGGGGTATGAACACTGAAGCTTTCTTT.

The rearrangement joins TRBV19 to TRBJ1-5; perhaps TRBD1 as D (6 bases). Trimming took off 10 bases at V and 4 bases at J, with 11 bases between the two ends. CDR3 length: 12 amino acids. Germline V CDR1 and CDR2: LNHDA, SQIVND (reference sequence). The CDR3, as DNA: TGTGCCACGGGACACTTTAATCAGCCCCAGCATTTT. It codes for CATGHFNQPQHF.